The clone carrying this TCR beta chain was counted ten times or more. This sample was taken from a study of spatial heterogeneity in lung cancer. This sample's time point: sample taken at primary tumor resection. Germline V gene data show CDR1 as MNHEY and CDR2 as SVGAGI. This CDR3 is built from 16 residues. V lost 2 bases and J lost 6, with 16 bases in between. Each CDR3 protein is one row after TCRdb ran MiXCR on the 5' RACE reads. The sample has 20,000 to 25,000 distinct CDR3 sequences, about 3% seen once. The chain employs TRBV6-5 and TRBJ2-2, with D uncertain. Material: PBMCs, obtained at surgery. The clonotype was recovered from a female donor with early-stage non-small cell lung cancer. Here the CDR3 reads CASSYATLVLPGELFF. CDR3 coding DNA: TGTGCCAGCAGTTACGCGACCCTCGTACTTCCCGGGGAGCTGTTTTTT.